The table lists the clone carrying this T cell receptor beta chain with a few counts. Its antigen remains unidentified. The sample comes from a study of cytomegalovirus exposure and HLA in healthy donors. Whole-study context: Unique TCRs numbering around 80 million, obtained from HLA-typed donors, made up an early data release. Broader study findings: Most subjects' HLA-A and HLA-B alleles were reportedly predicted from TCR beta sequences. Sequencing had likely introduced a cluster of highly shared sequence variants as an artifact.

The PCR ran on 60 Vbeta and 13 Jbeta primers. Here immunoSEQ multiplex PCR was the method, and the copy in TCRdb shows in-frame clones only, minus some. Of 130,000 or so clones detected, 75% to 80% appear once; the ten largest clones hold roughly 6%. V lost 3 bases, J lost 6 bases, and 11 bases lay in between. The CDR3 is made up of 13 amino acids. The germline V gene encodes CDR1 LNHDA and CDR2 SQIVND (reference sequence). V and J are TRBV19 and TRBJ1-1, with a possible D match to TRBD1 (5 bases). This TCR came from a woman in her thirties or forties in good health and CMV-seronegative. What was sequenced was PBMCs. The CDR3 loop is CASSIGGGSEAFF. The CDR3 DNA reads TGTGCCAGTAGTATTGGGGGAGGGTCTGAAGCTTTCTTT.